Presented here are 8 T cell receptor beta chains from one specimen sequenced in a study of blood T cell repertoires in COVID-19 (dated by TCRdb to 2018 to 2021). Library preparation employed the immunoSEQ multiplex PCR assay. The source is immuneACCESS, and TCRdb retained only in-frame sequences with V and J called. Part of the clones is not carried over; for the studies checked, unresolved V genes explain less than half of this, and the remainder is unexplained. This sample holds 150,000 to 200,000 clones; around 79% were observed only once. Together, the top ten hold roughly 13% of the sample. Sequenced sample: peripheral blood. These TCRs come from a man aged 45 to 65 who had recovered from COVID-19.

The chain employs TRBV30 and TRBJ1-1; D is possibly TRBD1 (5 bases). The ends were cut back, 3 bases at V and 3 bases at J, with 17 bases in the middle. This CDR3 region has 15 residues. CDR1 GTSNPN and CDR2 SVGIG come from the germline V gene (reference sequence). Here the CDR3 reads CAWRDFLGGDTEAFF. The CDR3 nucleotides read TGTGCCTGGAGAGACTTTTTGGGAGGGGACACTGAAGCTTTCTTT.

The gene calls are TRBV20-1 and TRBJ2-3; 8 bases align to TRBD1. The trim removed 4 bases at V and 2 bases at J, leaving 14 bases unmatched. This CDR3 contains 17 residues. The germline V gene encodes CDR1 DFQATT and CDR2 SNEGSKA (reference sequence). CDR3 protein: CSATDVIGQGDTDTQYF. The CDR3 bases are TGCAGTGCTACTGACGTCATAGGACAGGGAGACACAGATACGCAGTATTTT.

The chain uses TRBV5-1 and TRBJ1-2; 8 nucleotides align to TRBD1. Germline loops: CDR1 SGHRS, CDR2 YFSETQ. The CDR3 runs 16 residues. The ends lost 4 bases at V and 1 base at J; junction bases unmatched: 9. The CDR3 DNA reads TGCGCCAGCAGCCTGATGACAGGGGCGAATAACTATGGCTACACCTTC. Translation: CASSLMTGANNYGYTF.

This clone was found a few times. Relative to the germline gene, one junction end is altered; a read error may explain this. V and J are TRBV29-1 and TRBJ1-2; D possibly corresponds to TRBD1 (6 bases). This CDR3 has 14 residues. Germline V CDR1 and CDR2: SQVTM, ANQGSEA. The CDR3 DNA is TGCAGCGTGGAAGGACAGAGAAGGGAAAATGGCTACACCTTC. This codes for CSVEGQRRENGYTF. The full variable domain, completed using reference TRBV29-1 and TRBJ1-2, is SAVISQKPSRDICQRGTSLTIQCQVDSQVTMMFWYRQQPGQSLTLIATANQGSEATYESGFVIDKFPISRPNLTFSTLTVSNMSPEDSSIYLCSVEGQRRENGYTFGSGTRLTVV.

V usage is TRBV29-1 and J usage is TRBJ1-5; 10 bases agree with TRBD1. The V segment lost 5 bases and the J segment 4 bases; nucleotides outside the gene matches: 5. The CDR3 is made up of 14 amino acids. Germline V lookup: CDR1 SQVTM, CDR2 ANQGSEA. As DNA, the CDR3 is TGCAGCGTTAGGGACAGGGGAGGAAATCAGCCCCAGCATTTT. It translates to CSVRDRGGNQPQHF.

This sequence joins TRBV19 and TRBJ2-7; D may be TRBD2 (7 bases). Germline-derived CDR1 and CDR2 are LNHDA and SQIVND (reference sequence). Trimming cost V 3 bases and J 2 bases, with 17 bases left between them. The CDR3 sequence is 16 residues long. CDR3 coding DNA: TGTGCCAGTAGTATCCGCGGGGGCGGGCTTGCCTACGAGCAGTACTTC. This codes for CASSIRGGGLAYEQYF.

The rearrangement links TRBV6-5 to TRBJ2-2; D may be TRBD1 (5 bases). This CDR3 has 16 residues. V gave up 0 bases and J gave up 3 bases, with 11 bases separating them. The germline V gene encodes CDR1 MNHEY and CDR2 SVGAGI. CDR3 sequence reads: CASSYSQGLYTGELFF. The CDR3 bases are TGTGCCAGCAGTTACTCGCAGGGTTTATACACCGGGGAGCTGTTTTTT.

J is TRBJ2-5 and V is TRBV2, with D possibly being TRBD1 (6 bases). The CDR3 loop spans 12 amino acids. V was shortened by 10 bases and J by 5 bases, with 14 bases between the two germline ends. Germline lookup yields CDR1 SNHLY and CDR2 FYNNEI. The CDR3 spells CAMQGLGETQYF. DNA for the CDR3: TGTGCCATGCAGGGGCTGGGTGAGACCCAGTACTTC.